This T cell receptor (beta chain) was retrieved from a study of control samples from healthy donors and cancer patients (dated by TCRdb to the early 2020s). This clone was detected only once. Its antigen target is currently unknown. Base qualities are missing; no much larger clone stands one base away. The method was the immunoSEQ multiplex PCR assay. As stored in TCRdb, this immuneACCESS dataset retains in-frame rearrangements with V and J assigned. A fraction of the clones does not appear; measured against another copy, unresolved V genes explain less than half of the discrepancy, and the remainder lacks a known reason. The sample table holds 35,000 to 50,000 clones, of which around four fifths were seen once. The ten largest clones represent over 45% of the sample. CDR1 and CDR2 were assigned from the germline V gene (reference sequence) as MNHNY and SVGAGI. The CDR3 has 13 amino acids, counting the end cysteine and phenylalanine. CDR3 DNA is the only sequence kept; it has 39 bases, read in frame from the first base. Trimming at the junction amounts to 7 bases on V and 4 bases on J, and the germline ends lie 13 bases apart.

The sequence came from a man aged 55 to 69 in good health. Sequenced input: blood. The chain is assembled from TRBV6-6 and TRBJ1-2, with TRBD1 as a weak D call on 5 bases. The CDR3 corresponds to CASTGNSIYGYTF. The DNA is TGTGCCAGCACAGGGAACTCTATCTATGGCTACACCTTC.